What follows is one TCR beta chain and its context. The CDR3 covers 15 residues. Germline CDR1 and CDR2: SGHRS and YFSETQ. Trimming removed 0 bases from V and 2 bases from J, with 9 bases in between. TCRdb's table, derived via immunoSEQ multiplex PCR, lists solely in-frame clones and lacks some. The table has about 93,000 clones, around 92% seen once. The data originate from a study of T cell changes during pregnancy in multiple sclerosis. Source: peripheral blood, taken after pregnancy. This clonotype was obtained from a female donor with multiple sclerosis, enrolled in a pregnancy study. This chain links TRBV5-1 with TRBJ2-1; tentative D call: TRBD2 (6 bases). CDR3 sequence: CASSLGAGTYNEQFF. Written as DNA, the CDR3 is TGCGCCAGCAGCTTGGGGGCGGGAACCTACAATGAGCAGTTCTTC.